Listed below are T cell receptor beta chains from one sample, sequenced in a study of Ad26.COV2.S vaccination and SARS-CoV-2 variants. Sequencing was performed with immunoSEQ multiplex PCR; in TCRdb, only in-frame clones are kept and a portion is missing. Among fewer than 600,000 clones listed, 89% were seen once. The sample consisted of peripheral blood, taken in a trial of Ad26.COV2.S vaccine versus placebo. The receptors were sampled from a person between 18 and 59 years old who received the Ad26.COV2.S COVID-19 vaccine or a placebo. The CDR3 runs from the conserved cysteine through the conserved F or W. A D gene is named only where the DNA matches it firmly. Clone size is given for some rows only: seen once, a few or many times, or a class if the clone is expanded.

clone size	V gene	D gene	J gene	CDR3 protein	CDR3 DNA
-	TRBV18	TRBD2	TRBJ2-1	CASSPQTSGKTYNEQFF	TGTGCCAGCTCACCACAGACTAGCGGGAAGACCTACAATGAGCAGTTCTTC
few	TRBV30	-	TRBJ1-1	CAWEQGRGTEAFF	TGTGCCTGGGAACAGGGCCGGGGCACTGAAGCTTTCTTT
-	TRBV10-3	-	TRBJ2-7	CAISTVGREQYF	TGTGCCATCAGTACAGTGGGGCGCGAGCAGTACTTC
once	TRBV18	-	TRBJ1-1	CASSPDSGGTEAFF	TGTGCCAGCTCACCGGACTCTGGGGGCACTGAAGCTTTCTTT
-	TRBV6-5	-	TRBJ2-5	CASRARETQYF	TGTGCCAGCAGGGCACGAGAGACCCAGTACTTC
-	TRBV2	-	TRBJ2-7	CASRDYTYEQYF	TGTGCCAGCAGAGACTACACTTACGAGCAGTACTTC
-	TRBV24-1	-	TRBJ2-3	CATRQGDTQYF	TGTGCCACCAGACAGGGAGATACGCAGTATTTT
once	TRBV19	TRBD2	TRBJ2-1	CASSKGLAGVNEQFF	TGTGCCAGTAGTAAGGGACTAGCGGGGGTAAATGAGCAGTTCTTC
-	TRBV7-9	-	TRBJ2-7	CASSSYSGPAYEQYF	TGTGCCAGCAGCTCATATAGCGGCCCGGCCTACGAGCAGTACTTC
-	TRBV9	-	TRBJ1-2	CADAGDAWGENYGYTF	TGTGCCGACGCAGGGGACGCCTGGGGAGAGAACTATGGCTACACCTTC
-	TRBV18	TRBD1	TRBJ2-2	CASSPPDDRGLRTGELFF	TGTGCCAGCTCACCGCCCGATGACAGGGGGCTTCGGACCGGGGAGCTGTTTTTT
-	TRBV19	-	TRBJ2-3	CASSPTRPSTDTQYF	TGTGCCAGTAGCCCAACCAGACCCAGCACAGATACGCAGTATTTT
once	TRBV30	-	TRBJ1-1	CAWSVRGYLNTEAFF	TGTGCCTGGAGTGTACGGGGGTACTTGAACACTGAAGCTTTCTTT
-	TRBV28	-	TRBJ1-3	CASSFLGSGNTIYF	TGTGCCAGCAGTTTCCTGGGGTCTGGAAACACCATATATTTT
-	TRBV28	TRBD2	TRBJ2-7	CASSSGGAGSYEQYF	TGTGCCAGCAGTTCGGGGGGGGCGGGTTCCTACGAGCAGTACTTC
-	TRBV9	-	TRBJ2-7	CASSVASGFYEQYF	TGTGCCAGCAGCGTAGCTTCAGGGTTCTACGAGCAGTACTTC
-	TRBV9	-	TRBJ2-5	CASSMGPRETQYF	TGTGCCAGCAGCATGGGCCCCCGGGAGACCCAGTACTTC
-	TRBV11-2	TRBD1	TRBJ1-4	CASSLEAGGRNEKLFF	TGTGCCAGCAGCTTAGAGGCAGGGGGCCGTAATGAAAAACTGTTTTTT
once	TRBV6-6	-	TRBJ1-1	CASKNGGGTEAFF	TGTGCCAGCAAAAATGGAGGTGGAACTGAAGCTTTCTTT
-	TRBV6-5	-	TRBJ1-1	CASSYSKLVSTEAFF	TGTGCCAGCAGTTACTCGAAGCTTGTAAGCACTGAAGCTTTCTTT
-	TRBV24-1	TRBD2	TRBJ2-7	CATSDPLAGLSEQYF	TGTGCCACCAGTGATCCGCTAGCGGGCCTCAGCGAGCAGTACTTC
many	TRBV7-9	TRBD1	TRBJ1-6	CASSFGQGFYNSPLHF	TGTGCCAGCAGCTTTGGACAGGGGTTCTATAATTCACCCCTCCACTTT
-	TRBV6-1	TRBD2	TRBJ2-7	CASSDSGRYYEQYF	TGTGCCAGCAGTGATTCCGGGAGGTACTACGAGCAGTACTTC
-	TRBV6-2/TRBV6-3	TRBD2	TRBJ2-1	CASSQVAGGLGNEQFF	TGTGCCAGCAGTCAAGTAGCGGGAGGGCTTGGCAATGAGCAGTTCTTC
-	TRBV3-1/TRBV3-2	-	TRBJ2-1	CASSLGLSSYNEQFF	TGTGCCAGCAGCCTGGGCCTGAGTTCCTACAATGAGCAGTTCTTC
-	TRBV11-1	-	TRBJ2-3	CASSLFAFGVTDTQYF	TGTGCCAGCAGCTTATTCGCCTTTGGGGTCACAGATACGCAGTATTTT
-	TRBV5-4	-	TRBJ1-1	CASSLVRNTEAFF	TGTGCCAGCAGCTTGGTTCGGAACACTGAAGCTTTCTTT
-	TRBV4-1	-	TRBJ2-6	CASSQVVRSDGANVLTF	TGCGCCAGCAGCCAAGTAGTCAGGTCGGATGGGGCCAACGTCCTGACTTTC
-	TRBV6-5	-	TRBJ1-3	CASFSSGNTIYF	TGTGCCAGCTTTTCCTCTGGAAACACCATATATTTT
-	TRBV5-6	TRBD1	TRBJ1-1	CASSRTGYAEAFF	TGTGCCAGCAGCCGGACAGGGTACGCTGAAGCTTTCTTT
-	TRBV7-9	TRBD1	TRBJ1-1	CASSFGQGHTEAFF	TGTGCCAGCAGCTTCGGACAGGGACACACTGAAGCTTTCTTT
-	TRBV19	TRBD1	TRBJ1-2	CASHRGGMSGYTF	TGTGCCAGTCACAGGGGCGGAATGTCTGGCTACACCTTC
-	TRBV7-2	-	TRBJ2-6	CASSQQGGHTGANVLTF	TGTGCCAGCAGCCAGCAGGGGGGCCATACTGGGGCCAACGTCCTGACTTTC
-	TRBV3-1/TRBV3-2	TRBD2	TRBJ2-3	CASSDRPRTSGRTDTQYF	TGTGCCAGCAGCGATAGGCCCAGGACTAGCGGGAGAACAGATACGCAGTATTTT
few	TRBV9	-	TRBJ1-3	CASGKGPNSGNTIYF	TGTGCCAGCGGCAAAGGACCGAACTCTGGAAACACCATATATTTT
once	TRBV7-9	TRBD1	TRBJ2-7	CASSPRQGSVPEQYF	TGTGCCAGCAGCCCTAGACAGGGTAGTGTTCCCGAGCAGTACTTC
-	TRBV30	TRBD1	TRBJ1-2	CAWSGQGFSIYGYTF	TGTGCCTGGAGCGGACAGGGTTTTTCAATCTATGGCTACACCTTC
-	TRBV7-3	TRBD1	TRBJ2-1	CASSPIVGTGDTYNEQFF	TGTGCCAGCAGCCCCATCGTAGGGACAGGGGATACTTACAATGAGCAGTTCTTC
-	TRBV2	-	TRBJ1-2	CASSEPGYGYTF	TGTGCCAGCAGTGAACCGGGGTATGGCTACACCTTC
-	TRBV5-4	-	TRBJ1-4	CASSSWNDGSLHPF	TGTGCCAGCAGCTCCTGGAACGACGGATCTTTACACCCATTT
few	TRBV6-4	TRBD2	TRBJ2-3	CASSPGAGRGTDTQYF	TGTGCCAGCAGCCCCGGGGCGGGGAGGGGCACAGATACGCAGTATTTT
once	TRBV6-1	-	TRBJ1-1	CASSKASVAEAFF	TGTGCCAGCAGTAAAGCGTCGGTAGCTGAAGCTTTCTTT
-	TRBV24-1	TRBD1	TRBJ1-5	CATARTGDQPQHF	TGTGCCACCGCTAGGACAGGGGATCAGCCCCAGCATTTT
-	TRBV3-1/TRBV3-2	-	TRBJ2-7	CASSQVTTYEQYF	TGTGCCAGCAGCCAAGTGACAACCTACGAGCAGTACTTC
-	TRBV7-6	-	TRBJ2-3	CASSLPGKNGDTQYF	TGTGCCAGCAGCTTACCGGGGAAGAACGGAGATACGCAGTATTTT
few	TRBV18	-	TRBJ1-5	CASSPSESNQPQHF	TGTGCCAGCTCACCATCAGAGAGCAATCAGCCCCAGCATTTT
once	TRBV11-2	TRBD1	TRBJ1-2	CASSGTGVGYTF	TGTGCCAGCAGCGGGACAGGGGTCGGCTACACCTTC
-	TRBV3-1/TRBV3-2	TRBD2	TRBJ2-7	CASGPFGTTPYEQYF	TGTGCCAGCGGGCCGTTTGGGACTACCCCCTACGAGCAGTACTTC